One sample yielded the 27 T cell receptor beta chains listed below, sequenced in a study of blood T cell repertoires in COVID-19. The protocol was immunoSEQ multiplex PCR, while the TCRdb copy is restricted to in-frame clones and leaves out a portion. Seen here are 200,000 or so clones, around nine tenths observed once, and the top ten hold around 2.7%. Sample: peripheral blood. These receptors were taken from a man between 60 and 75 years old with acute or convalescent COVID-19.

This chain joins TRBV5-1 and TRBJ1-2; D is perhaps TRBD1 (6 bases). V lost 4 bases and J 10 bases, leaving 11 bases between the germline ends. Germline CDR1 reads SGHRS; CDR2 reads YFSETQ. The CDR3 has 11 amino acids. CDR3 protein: CASSASGDYTF. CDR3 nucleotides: TGCGCCAGCAGCGCATCAGGGGACTACACCTTC. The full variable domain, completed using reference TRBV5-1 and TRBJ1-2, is KAGVTQTPRYLIKTRGQQVTLSCSPISGHRSVSWYQQTPGQGLQFLFEYFSETQRNKGNFPGRFSGRQFSNSRSEMNVSTLELGDSALYLCASSASGDYTFGSGTRLTVV.

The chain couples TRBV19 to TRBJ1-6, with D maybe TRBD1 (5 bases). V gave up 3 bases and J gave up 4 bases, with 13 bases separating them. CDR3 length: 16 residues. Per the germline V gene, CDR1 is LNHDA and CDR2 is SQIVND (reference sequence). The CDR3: CASSMGGWDYNSPLHF. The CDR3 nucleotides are TGTGCCAGTAGTATGGGGGGATGGGATTATAATTCACCCCTCCACTTT.

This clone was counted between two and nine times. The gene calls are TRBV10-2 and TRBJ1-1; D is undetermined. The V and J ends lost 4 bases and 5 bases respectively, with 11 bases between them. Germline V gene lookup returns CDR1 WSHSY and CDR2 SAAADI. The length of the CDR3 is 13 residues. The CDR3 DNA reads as TGCGCCAGCAGTGGCGGGGTTTGGACTGAAGCTTTCTTT. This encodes CASSGGVWTEAFF.

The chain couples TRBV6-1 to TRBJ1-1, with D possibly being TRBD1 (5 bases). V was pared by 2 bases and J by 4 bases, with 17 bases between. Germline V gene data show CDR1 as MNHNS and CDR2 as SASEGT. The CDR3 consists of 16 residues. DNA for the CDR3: TGTGCCAGCAGTGAAAGAGGCGCCCGGGGGGGCACTGAAGCTTTCTTT. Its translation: CASSERGARGGTEAFF.

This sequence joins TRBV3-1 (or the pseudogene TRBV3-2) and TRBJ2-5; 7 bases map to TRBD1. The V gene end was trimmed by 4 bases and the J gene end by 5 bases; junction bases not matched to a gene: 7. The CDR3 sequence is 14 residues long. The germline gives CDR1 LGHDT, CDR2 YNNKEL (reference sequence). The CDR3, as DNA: TGTGCCAGCAGCCCACGACAGGGAACGGAGACCCAGTACTTC. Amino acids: CASSPRQGTETQYF.

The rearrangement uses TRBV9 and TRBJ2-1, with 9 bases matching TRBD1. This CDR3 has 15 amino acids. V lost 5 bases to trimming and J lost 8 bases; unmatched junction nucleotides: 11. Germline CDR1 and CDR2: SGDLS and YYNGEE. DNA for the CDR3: TGTGCCAGCAGAGCCGGGACAGGGTCTGTCGATGAGCAGTTCTTC. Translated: CASRAGTGSVDEQFF.

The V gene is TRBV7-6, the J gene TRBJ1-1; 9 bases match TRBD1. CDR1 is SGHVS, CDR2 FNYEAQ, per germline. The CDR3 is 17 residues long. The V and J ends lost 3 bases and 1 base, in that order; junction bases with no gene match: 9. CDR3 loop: CASSFGQGFSRNTEAFF. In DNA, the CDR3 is TGTGCCAGCAGCTTCGGACAGGGGTTTTCGAGGAACACTGAAGCTTTCTTT.

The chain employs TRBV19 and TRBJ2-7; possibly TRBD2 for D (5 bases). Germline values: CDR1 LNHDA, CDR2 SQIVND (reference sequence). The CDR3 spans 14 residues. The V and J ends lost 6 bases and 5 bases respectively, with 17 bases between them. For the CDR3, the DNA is TGTGCCAGTAGCCCCCAGCGGAGTGGGGACGAGCAGTACTTC. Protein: CASSPQRSGDEQYF.

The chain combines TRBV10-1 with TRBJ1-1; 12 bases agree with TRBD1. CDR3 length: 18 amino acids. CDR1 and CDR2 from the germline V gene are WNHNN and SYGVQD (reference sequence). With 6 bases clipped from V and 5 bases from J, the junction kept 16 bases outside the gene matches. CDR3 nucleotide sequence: TGCGCCAGCAGCAAACTGGCCGGGACAGGGGGCGGAGGGACTGAAGCTTTCTTT. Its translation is CASSKLAGTGGGGTEAFF.

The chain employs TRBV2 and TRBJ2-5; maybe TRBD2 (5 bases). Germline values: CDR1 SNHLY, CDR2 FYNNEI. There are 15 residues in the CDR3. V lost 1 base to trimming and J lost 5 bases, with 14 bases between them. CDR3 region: CASSEGPTRGETQYF. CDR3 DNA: TGTGCCAGCAGTGAAGGACCCACTAGAGGGGAGACCCAGTACTTC. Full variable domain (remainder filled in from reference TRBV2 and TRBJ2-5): EPEVTQTPSHQVTQMGQEVILRCVPISNHLYFYWYRQILGQKVEFLVSFYNNEISEKSEIFDDQFSVERPDGSNFTLKIRSTKLEDSAMYFCASSEGPTRGETQYFGPGTRLLVL.

CDR3 bases: TGTGCCAGCAGTGCCACCGCGGGGGGGTCGTGGGGAAACACCATATATTTT. It encodes CASSATAGGSWGNTIYF. This chain uses TRBV27 with TRBJ1-3, with a tentative D call TRBD1 (5 bases). This CDR3 contains 17 residues. Germline-derived CDR1 and CDR2 are MNHEY and SMNVEV (reference sequence). Trimming shortened V by 5 bases and J by 4 bases, and 21 bases separated the two germline ends.

For the CDR3, the DNA is TGTGCCAGCAGCCGACAGGGTTATAGCAATCAGCCCCAGCATTTT. This encodes CASSRQGYSNQPQHF. The chain uses TRBV28 and TRBJ1-5; 7 bases are a match to TRBD1. The junction had 5 bases not matched to a gene; V was cut back by 6 bases and J by 0 bases. Germline V gene sequence: CDR1 MDHEN, CDR2 SYDVKM. The CDR3 length is 15 residues.

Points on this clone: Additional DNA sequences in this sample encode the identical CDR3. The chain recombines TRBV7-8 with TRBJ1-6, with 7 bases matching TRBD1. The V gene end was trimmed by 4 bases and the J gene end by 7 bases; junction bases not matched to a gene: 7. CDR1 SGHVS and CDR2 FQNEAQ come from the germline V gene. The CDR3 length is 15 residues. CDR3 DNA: TGTGCCAGCAGCTCCGACAGGGTTCGGAATTCACCCCTCCACTTT. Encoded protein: CASSSDRVRNSPLHF. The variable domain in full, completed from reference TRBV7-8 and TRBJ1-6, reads GAGVSQSPRYKVAKRGQDVALRCDPISGHVSLFWYQQALGQGPEFLTYFQNEAQLDKSGLPSDRFFAERPEGSVSTLKIQRTQQEDSAVYLCASSSDRVRNSPLHFGNGTRLTVT.

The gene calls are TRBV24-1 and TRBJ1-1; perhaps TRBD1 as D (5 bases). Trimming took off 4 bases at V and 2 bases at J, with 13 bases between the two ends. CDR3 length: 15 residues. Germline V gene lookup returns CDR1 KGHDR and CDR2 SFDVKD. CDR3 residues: CATSDLERTNTEAFF. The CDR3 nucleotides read TGTGCCACCAGTGACCTGGAGAGGACAAACACTGAAGCTTTCTTT.

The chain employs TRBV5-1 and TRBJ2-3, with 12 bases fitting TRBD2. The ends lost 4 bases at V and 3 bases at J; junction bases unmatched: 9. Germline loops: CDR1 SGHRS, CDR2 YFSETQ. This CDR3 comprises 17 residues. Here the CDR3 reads CASSLTSGTSGTDTQYF. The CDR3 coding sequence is TGCGCCAGCAGCCTTACCTCCGGGACTAGCGGGACAGATACGCAGTATTTT.

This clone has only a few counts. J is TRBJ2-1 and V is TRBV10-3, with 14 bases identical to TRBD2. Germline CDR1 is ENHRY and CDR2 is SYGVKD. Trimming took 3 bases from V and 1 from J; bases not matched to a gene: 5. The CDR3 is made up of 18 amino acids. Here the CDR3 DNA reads TGTGCCATCAGTGAAGGGACTAGCGGGGGCCGGTCCTACAATGAGCAGTTCTTC. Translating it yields CAISEGTSGGRSYNEQFF.

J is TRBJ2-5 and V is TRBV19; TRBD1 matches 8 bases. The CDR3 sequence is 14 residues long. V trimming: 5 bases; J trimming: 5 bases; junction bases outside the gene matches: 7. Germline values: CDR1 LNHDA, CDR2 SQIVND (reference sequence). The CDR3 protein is CASSVQGEGETQYF. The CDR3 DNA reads TGTGCCAGTAGTGTACAGGGGGAAGGGGAGACCCAGTACTTC. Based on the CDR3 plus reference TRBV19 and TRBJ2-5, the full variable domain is DGGITQSPKYLFRKEGQNVTLSCEQNLNHDAMYWYRQDPGQGLRLIYYSQIVNDFQKGDIAEGYSVSREKKESFPLTVTSAQKNPTAFYLCASSVQGEGETQYFGPGTRLLVL.

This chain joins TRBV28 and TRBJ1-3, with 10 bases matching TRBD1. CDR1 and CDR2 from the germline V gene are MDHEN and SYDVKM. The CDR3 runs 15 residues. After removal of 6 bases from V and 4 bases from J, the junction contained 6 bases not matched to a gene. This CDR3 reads CASSSPGQGGNTIYF. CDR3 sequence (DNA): TGTGCCAGCAGCTCCCCGGGACAGGGGGGAAACACCATATATTTT. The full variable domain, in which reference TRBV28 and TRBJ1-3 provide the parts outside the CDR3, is DVKVTQSSRYLVKRTGEKVFLECVQDMDHENMFWYRQDPGLGLRLIYFSYDVKMKEKGDIPEGYSVSREKKERFSLILESASTNQTSMYLCASSSPGQGGNTIYFGEGSWLTVV.

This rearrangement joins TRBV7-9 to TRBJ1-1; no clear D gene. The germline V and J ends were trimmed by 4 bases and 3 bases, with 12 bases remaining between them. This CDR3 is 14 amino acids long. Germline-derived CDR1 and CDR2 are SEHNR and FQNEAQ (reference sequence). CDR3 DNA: TGTGCCAGCAGCTCGGACGGAGGGCACACTGAAGCTTTCTTT. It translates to CASSSDGGHTEAFF.

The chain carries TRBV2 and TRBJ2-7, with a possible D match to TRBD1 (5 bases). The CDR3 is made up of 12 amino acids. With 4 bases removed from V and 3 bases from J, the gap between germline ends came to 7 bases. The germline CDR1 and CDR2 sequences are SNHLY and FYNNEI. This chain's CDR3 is CASSGQGYEQYF. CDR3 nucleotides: TGTGCCAGCAGTGGGCAGGGCTACGAGCAGTACTTC.

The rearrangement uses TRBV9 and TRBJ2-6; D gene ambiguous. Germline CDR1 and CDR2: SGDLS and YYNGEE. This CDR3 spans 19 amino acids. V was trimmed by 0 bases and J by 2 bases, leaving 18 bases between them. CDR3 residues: CASSVDVRGEFAGANVLTF. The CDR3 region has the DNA TGTGCCAGCAGCGTAGATGTTCGTGGTGAGTTCGCTGGGGCCAACGTCCTGACTTTC.

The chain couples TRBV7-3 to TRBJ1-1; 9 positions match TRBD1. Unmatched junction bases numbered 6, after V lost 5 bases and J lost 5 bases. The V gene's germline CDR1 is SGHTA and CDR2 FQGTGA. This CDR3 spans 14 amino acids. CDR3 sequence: CASSHGQGRTEAFF. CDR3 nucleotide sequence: TGTGCCAGCAGCCACGGACAGGGGAGAACTGAAGCTTTCTTT.

The CDR3 region has the DNA TGTGCCAGCAGCTTGGGGTCGGGGGGCACAGATACGCAGTATTTT. Translation gives CASSLGSGGTDTQYF. V is TRBV5-4 and J is TRBJ2-3; the D gene is possibly TRBD2 (6 bases). Germline assignment: CDR1 SGHNT and CDR2 YYREEE (reference sequence). V was trimmed by 0 bases and J by 1 base, leaving 9 bases between them. The CDR3 covers 15 residues.

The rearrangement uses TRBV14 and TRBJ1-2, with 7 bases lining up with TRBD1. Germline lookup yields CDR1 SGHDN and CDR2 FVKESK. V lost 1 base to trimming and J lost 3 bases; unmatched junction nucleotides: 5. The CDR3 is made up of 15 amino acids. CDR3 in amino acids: CASSQAQGGYYGYTF. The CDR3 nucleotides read TGTGCCAGCAGCCAAGCCCAGGGGGGATACTATGGCTACACCTTC.

The CDR3 DNA reads TGTGCCAGCAGCTCTACAACAACGGGGGGCGCCACCGGGGAGCTGTTTTTT. It yields the protein CASSSTTTGGATGELFF. J is TRBJ2-2 and V is TRBV7-3; TRBD2 is a possible D gene (7 bases). This CDR3 has 17 residues. Germline V gene sequence: CDR1 SGHTA, CDR2 FQGTGA. V dropped 4 bases and J dropped 4 bases, with 19 bases sitting between them.

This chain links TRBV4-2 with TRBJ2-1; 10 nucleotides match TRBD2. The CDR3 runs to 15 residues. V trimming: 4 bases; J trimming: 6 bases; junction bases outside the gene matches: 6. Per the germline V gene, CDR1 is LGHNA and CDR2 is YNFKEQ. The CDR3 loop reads CASSLSGGPFNEQFF. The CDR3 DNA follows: TGTGCCAGCAGCCTTAGCGGGGGGCCTTTCAATGAGCAGTTCTTC.

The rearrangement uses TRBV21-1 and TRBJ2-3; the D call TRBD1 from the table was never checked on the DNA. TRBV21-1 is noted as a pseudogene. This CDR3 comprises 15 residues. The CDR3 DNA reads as TGTGCCAGCAGCAAAGGGACAGGGAGAACAGATACGCAGTATTTT. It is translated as CASSKGTGRTDTQYF.